This TCR beta chain was sequenced for a study of blood T cell repertoires in COVID-19. The overall study: Samples representing acute and convalescent COVID-19 were sourced from the United States, Italy and Spain. PBMCs, B-cell-depleted T cells, or T cells were the source of the cDNA or gDNA that made up the material.

Authors' methods: Amplified reference gene primers provided the basis for estimating nucleated cell counts. Generated by immunoSEQ multiplex PCR, the TCRdb table keeps only in-frame clones and is missing some. That table supplies the V and J calls and clone size; D and trimming were determined from the DNA. This table has roughly 100,000 clones, about 90% appearing once. The germline V gene has CDR1 MNHEY and CDR2 SVGAGI. V shed 6 bases and J 3 bases; nucleotides not matched to a gene: 6. The CDR3 runs 15 residues. Input material: peripheral blood. The origin of this receptor is a human donor in a cohort sampled during active COVID-19. V and J are TRBV6-5 and TRBJ2-5; 11 nucleotides align to TRBD2. The CDR3 DNA sequence: TGTGCCAGCAGCTCAATAGCGGGGGGGGAAGAGACCCAGTACTTC. This encodes CASSSIAGGEETQYF.